This entry lists 21 T cell receptor beta chains sequenced from one sample in a study of T cells in Graves' hyperthyroidism and ophthalmopathy. RNA transcripts yielded amplified TCR beta CDR3 regions. First-round RT-PCR with HTBI primers amplified the TCR CDR3 region. TCRdb reprocessed the multiplex PCR reads with MiXCR, giving one entry per CDR3 protein. The data hold 500,000 to 600,000 distinct CDR3 sequences, with 46% observed a single time. The sample comprised peripheral blood or thyroid tissue (not recorded which). These receptors all stem from an adult woman with Graves' disease, either hyperthyroidism or ophthalmopathy (not recorded which).

This clonotype has a handful of counts. The chain recombines TRBV29-1 with TRBJ2-7; 10 bases are a match to TRBD2. Germline loops: CDR1 SQVTM, CDR2 ANQGSEA. The CDR3 is 13 residues long. V was pared by 3 bases and J by 4 bases, with 3 bases of the junction left unmatched. CDR3 protein: CSVDLAGAYEQYF. CDR3 coding DNA: TGCAGCGTTGACCTAGCGGGAGCGTACGAGCAGTACTTC.

This clonotype was detected many times. CDR3 bases: TGCAGCGTTACGGACTACAACACCGGGGAGCTGTTTTTT. Translated: CSVTDYNTGELFF. J is TRBJ2-2 and V is TRBV29-1; TRBD2 is a possible D gene (6 bases). Germline loops: CDR1 SQVTM, CDR2 ANQGSEA. V gave up 5 bases and J gave up 2 bases, with 9 bases separating them. This CDR3 contains 13 residues.

In the case of this clonotype: At one end, the junction sequence differs from germline, possibly due to a read error. CDR3 sequence: CASSYYGTSYEQFF. The DNA for the CDR3 is TGTGCCAGCAGCTACTACGGGACTAGCTATGAGCAGTTCTTC. The V call is TRBV6-5, the J call TRBJ2-5; 9 bases map to TRBD2. The J call may be wrong; the DNA end is better matched by TRBJ2-1. The germline V gene has CDR1 MNHEY and CDR2 SVGAGI. This CDR3 has 14 residues.

The rearrangement uses TRBV20-1 and TRBJ2-7; the match to TRBD2 covers 10 bases. The CDR3 is 15 residues long. Looked up from germline, CDR1 is DFQATT and CDR2 is SNEGSKA (reference sequence). V lost 1 base, J lost 5 bases, and 8 bases stayed unmatched. CDR3 DNA sequence: TGCAGTGCTAGAGTAGCTAGCGGGAGTCGCGACGAGCAGTACTTC. Translating gives CSARVASGSRDEQYF.

Comments on this clonotype: A much bigger clone sits one base away, suggesting this may be a read error. J is TRBJ2-5 and V is TRBV7-8; TRBD2 is a possible D gene (6 bases). The CDR3 covers 13 residues. From germline, CDR1 is SGHVS and CDR2 FQNEAQ. V shed 10 bases and J shed 7 bases, with 19 bases lying between them. DNA for the CDR3: TGTGCCACCGGGAGTAGGGCAGAAGGGACCCAGTACTTC. Protein sequence: CATGSRAEGTQYF.

This clonotype was recorded many times. This chain links TRBV20-1 with TRBJ1-5, with D possibly matching TRBD1 (5 bases). This CDR3 region has 13 residues. With 1 base removed from V and 7 bases from J, the gap between germline ends came to 11 bases. Germline CDR1 DFQATT, CDR2 SNEGSKA (reference sequence). CDR3 nucleotide sequence: TGCAGTGCTAGAGGAGCGGGACGGCAGCCCCAGCATTTT. Translated: CSARGAGRQPQHF.

This clonotype was recorded at least ten times. The V call is TRBV20-1, the J call TRBJ1-1, with unresolved D. V lost 1 base to trimming and J lost 3 bases, with 15 bases between them. CDR1 DFQATT and CDR2 SNEGSKA come from the germline V gene (reference sequence). The CDR3 consists of 15 residues. The CDR3, as DNA: TGCAGTGCTAGAGTGGGTCCGGGGTGGGACACTGAAGCTTTCTTT. Amino acid sequence: CSARVGPGWDTEAFF.

The chain links TRBV6-6 to TRBJ1-2; 8 nucleotides agree with TRBD1. Losses at the gene ends were 10 bases for V and 8 bases for J; bases not matched to a gene: 15. Per the germline V gene, CDR1 is MNHNY and CDR2 is SVGAGI (reference sequence). This CDR3 is built from 14 residues. The CDR3 nucleotides are TGTGCCATCAGATCAGACAGGGGATCGGAGGGCTACACCTTC. Encoded protein: CAIRSDRGSEGYTF.

The V and J genes are TRBV7-9 and TRBJ2-7; TRBD2 matches 9 bases. V lost 1 base and J lost 3; bases outside the gene matches: 4. Germline-derived CDR1 and CDR2 are SEHNR and FQNEAQ (reference sequence). This CDR3 spans 15 amino acids. The CDR3 nucleotides read TGTGCCAGCAGCTTAGGGACTAGCGTTTTCTACGAGCAGTACTTC. It codes for CASSLGTSVFYEQYF.

In its sample, this clonotype was seen many times. The rearrangement uses TRBV19 and TRBJ1-5; 7 bases fit TRBD1. The germline V gene has CDR1 LNHDA and CDR2 SQIVND (reference sequence). V lost 8 bases, J lost 2 bases, and 3 bases stayed unmatched. The CDR3 covers 13 residues. The CDR3 nucleotides are TGTGCCAGTCTTGACAGGGGCAATCAGCCCCAGCATTTT. Translated, it gives CASLDRGNQPQHF.

The rearrangement uses TRBV7-2 and TRBJ2-2; TRBD1 matches at 7 bases. Per the germline V gene, CDR1 is SGHTA and CDR2 is FQGNSA. The CDR3 spans 15 residues. V lost 2 bases and J lost 4; bases outside the gene matches: 4. CDR3 nucleotide sequence: TGTGCCAGCAGCTTAATGACAGGGTTCACCGGGGAGCTGTTTTTT. Protein product: CASSLMTGFTGELFF.

The chain joins TRBV15 to TRBJ1-1, with D tentatively TRBD1 (5 bases). From germline, CDR1 is LNHNV and CDR2 YYDKDF (reference sequence). The length of the CDR3 is 14 residues. Trimming shortened V by 1 base and J by 0 bases, and 6 bases separated the two germline ends. The CDR3 bases are TGTGCCACCAGCAGAGTGGGGGTGAACACTGAAGCTTTCTTT. This encodes CATSRVGVNTEAFF.

This clonotype showed up just once. The rearrangement uses TRBV19 and TRBJ1-5; D not resolved. Germline V gene lookup returns CDR1 LNHDA and CDR2 SQIVND (reference sequence). The CDR3 is 14 amino acids. Trimming cost V 4 bases and J 0 bases, with 7 bases left between them. CDR3 nucleotides: TGTGCCAGTAGTACAGCCGTTAGCAATCAGCCCCAGCATTTT. Amino acids: CASSTAVSNQPQHF.

This clonotype was found many times. This sequence joins TRBV20-1 and TRBJ2-5; the D is unclear. The CDR3 loop spans 12 amino acids. V lost 6 bases and J 5 bases, leaving 13 bases between the germline ends. Germline V gene sequence: CDR1 DFQATT, CDR2 SNEGSKA (reference sequence). The CDR3 DNA sequence: TGCAGTGCCCAAGTCCAACGGGAGACCCAGTACTTC. This gives the protein CSAQVQRETQYF.

With respect to this clonotype: No conserved phenylalanine or tryptophan is present at the end of the CDR3, so a read error is the likely explanation. The DNA is left out, because the CDR3 cannot be placed on it with certainty; the CDR3 is given as TCRdb lists it. The chain has TRBV6-2 or TRBV6-3 and TRBJ2-7. Including both end residues, the CDR3 is 15 amino acids long. CDR1 is MNHEY, CDR2 SVGEGT, per germline. CDR3 region: CASSYSPGELLRAVH.

The chain is built from TRBV10-3 and TRBJ1-5, with unresolved D. Trimming cost V 3 bases and J 3 bases, with 12 bases left between them. From germline, CDR1 is ENHRY and CDR2 SYGVKD. The CDR3 has 15 residues. The CDR3 here is CAISDGSNSNQPQHF. CDR3 nucleotide sequence: TGTGCCATCAGTGACGGGTCCAATTCCAATCAGCCCCAGCATTTT.

J is TRBJ1-4 and V is TRBV7-8; 8 nucleotides agree with TRBD1. V shed 5 bases, J shed 5 bases, and the junction held 7 bases outside the gene matches. CDR1 SGHVS and CDR2 FQNEAQ come from the germline V gene. There are 15 residues in the CDR3. CDR3 region: CASSTTGGTNEKLFF. The DNA of the CDR3 is TGTGCCAGCAGCACAACAGGGGGGACGAATGAAAAACTGTTTTTT. Variable domain in full (rest from reference TRBV7-8 and TRBJ1-4): GAGVSQSPRYKVAKRGQDVALRCDPISGHVSLFWYQQALGQGPEFLTYFQNEAQLDKSGLPSDRFFAERPEGSVSTLKIQRTQQEDSAVYLCASSTTGGTNEKLFFGSGTQLSVL.

This clonotype has just a few counts. The rearrangement joins TRBV2 to TRBJ1-1; D gene ambiguous. V was clipped by 7 bases and J by 2 bases, with 17 bases between them. CDR1 is SNHLY and CDR2 is FYNNEI in the germline V gene. CDR3 length equals 15 residues. In DNA, the CDR3 is TGTGCCAGCACCCCCATCAGGAACAGCAACACTGAAGCTTTCTTT. Protein product: CASTPIRNSNTEAFF.

The rearrangement joins TRBV9 to TRBJ1-1, with D possibly matching TRBD1 (5 bases). The ends were cut back, 0 bases at V and 5 bases at J, with 11 bases in the middle. The CDR3 consists of 14 residues. Germline V lookup: CDR1 SGDLS, CDR2 YYNGEE. The DNA for the CDR3 is TGTGCCAGCAGCGTAGAAAGGGGCGGAACTGAAGCTTTCTTT. Amino acid sequence: CASSVERGGTEAFF.

This clonotype appeared once. The chain is built from TRBV29-1 and TRBJ1-3, with D possibly matching TRBD1 (6 bases). V was cut by 5 bases and J by 0 bases, with 11 bases left in between. The CDR3 contains 14 residues. Per germline, CDR1 SQVTM and CDR2 ANQGSEA. This chain's CDR3 is CSVSTGNSGNTIYF. The CDR3 DNA reads TGCAGCGTTTCCACAGGGAACTCTGGAAACACCATATATTTT.

CDR3 DNA: TGTGCCAGCAGCTTAGGGGACAAGGTTGGCTACCAAGAGACCCAGTACTTC. Amino acids: CASSLGDKVGYQETQYF. The rearrangement links TRBV7-9 to TRBJ2-5; perhaps TRBD1 as D (6 bases). This CDR3 is built from 17 residues. From germline, CDR1 is SEHNR and CDR2 FQNEAQ (reference sequence). Trimming shortened V by 1 base and J by 0 bases, and 15 bases separated the two germline ends.